Listed here are 27 T cell receptor beta chains from one sample, sequenced in a study of OX40 agonist ivuxolimab in advanced cancers. Produced via immunoSEQ multiplex PCR; TCRdb's table is partial and in-frame only. This sample carries 45,000 to 60,000 clones, roughly 89% of them seen once, and the ten largest clones take 5.5% to 7.5%. The starting material was CD4+ or CD8+ T cells sorted from blood, obtained in a trial of the OX40 agonist ivuxolimab. These TCRs come from an adult with an advanced solid tumor such as melanoma, head and neck, liver or kidney cancer.

The rearrangement uses TRBV7-9 and TRBJ2-5; D unclear. Deletions cut 4 bases from V and 5 bases from J, with 11 bases between. Per germline, CDR1 SEHNR and CDR2 FQNEAQ (reference sequence). The CDR3 is 13 residues long. The CDR3 sequence is CASSSQGMETQYF. The CDR3 coding sequence is TGTGCCAGCAGCTCTCAAGGGATGGAGACCCAGTACTTC.

The chain uses TRBV7-9 and TRBJ2-7; TRBD2 matches 12 bases. V shed 4 bases and J 3 bases; nucleotides not matched to a gene: 7. The CDR3 spans 16 residues. Germline assignment: CDR1 SEHNR and CDR2 FQNEAQ (reference sequence). The CDR3 DNA reads TGTGCCAGCAGCTCCGTTGGACTAGCGGGGCTCTACGAGCAGTACTTC. Protein sequence: CASSSVGLAGLYEQYF.

The chain uses TRBV27 and TRBJ1-6; maybe TRBD1 (6 bases). The V gene lost 2 bases and the J gene lost 8 bases, with 10 bases spanning the gap. The CDR3 extends over 14 amino acids. Germline CDR1 and CDR2: MNHEY and SMNVEV (reference sequence). CDR3 bases: TGTGCCAGCAGTTTAGGCCAGGGGTATTCACCCCTCCACTTT. Its protein is CASSLGQGYSPLHF.

The chain couples TRBV27 to TRBJ2-5; D remains unclear. V was trimmed by 7 bases and J by 2 bases, leaving 14 bases between them. There are 14 residues in the CDR3. Per the germline V gene, CDR1 is MNHEY and CDR2 is SMNVEV (reference sequence). As DNA, the CDR3 is TGTGCCAGCACACGGGCTCACCCGCAAGAGACCCAGTACTTC. Its protein product is CASTRAHPQETQYF.

To note about this clone: Other nucleotide sequences from this sample produce the same CDR3. In nucleotides, the CDR3 is TGTGCCAGCAGCCCTTATAGCAATCAGCCCCAGCATTTT. Residues: CASSPYSNQPQHF. The V call is TRBV27, the J call TRBJ1-5, with D unresolved. Germline CDR1 is MNHEY and CDR2 is SMNVEV (reference sequence). Trimming shortened V by 6 bases and J by 0 bases, and 6 bases separated the two germline ends. This CDR3 has 13 residues.

V gene TRBV5-4 combines with J gene TRBJ2-7; 8 positions match TRBD2. Trimming took 4 bases from V and 1 from J; bases not matched to a gene: 13. In germline, CDR1 is SGHNT, CDR2 YYREEE (reference sequence). The CDR3 is 17 amino acids. The CDR3 sequence is CASSNPSGTSSSYEQYF. CDR3 nucleotides: TGTGCCAGCAGCAATCCATCCGGGACTAGTTCTTCCTACGAGCAGTACTTC.

This clone came up once. The chain employs TRBV2 and TRBJ2-7; TRBD1 aligns across 7 bases. This CDR3 is 13 amino acids long. Looked up from germline, CDR1 is SNHLY and CDR2 is FYNNEI. With 4 bases clipped from V and 6 bases from J, the junction kept 6 bases outside the gene matches. CDR3 sequence: CASSVTGMGEQYV. For the CDR3, the DNA is TGTGCCAGCAGTGTGACAGGGATGGGCGAGCAGTACGTC.

The J gene is TRBJ2-1, the V gene TRBV7-2; no clear D. Germline CDR1 is SGHTA and CDR2 is FQGNSA. V lost 1 base, J lost 7 bases, and 8 bases lay in between. The CDR3 is made up of 13 amino acids. CDR3 residues: CASSLGIPNEQFF. The CDR3 DNA reads as TGTGCCAGCAGCTTAGGGATCCCAAATGAGCAGTTCTTC.

This sequence joins TRBV7-9 and TRBJ1-2; D call uncertain. Germline values: CDR1 SEHNR, CDR2 FQNEAQ (reference sequence). The V gene lost 1 base and the J gene lost 3 bases, with 18 bases spanning the gap. The CDR3 is 17 amino acids. The CDR3 DNA reads as TGTGCCAGCAGCTTAGAATCCGTCTACGGGGATTACTATGGCTACACCTTC. It specifies CASSLESVYGDYYGYTF.

This chain uses TRBV7-8 with TRBJ2-3, with TRBD2 identical over 10 bases. CDR3 length: 18 amino acids. Looked up from germline, CDR1 is SGHVS and CDR2 is FQNEAQ. J gave up 2 bases and V 2 bases, and 10 bases lay outside the gene matches. CDR3 sequence (DNA): TGTGCCAGCAGCTTACCCGCGGCTAGCGGGGGCCCCACAGATACGCAGTATTTT. Residues: CASSLPAASGGPTDTQYF.

A single count supports this clone. This rearrangement joins TRBV10-2 to TRBJ2-5, with D perhaps TRBD2 (5 bases). Germline loops: CDR1 WSHSY, CDR2 SAAADI. The CDR3 has 14 amino acids. The V end was cut by 3 bases, the J end by 5 bases, with 13 bases between. CDR3 sequence (DNA): TGCGCCAGCAGTGACCCGGACTGGCCCGAGACCCAGTACTTC. Its translation: CASSDPDWPETQYF.

This clone has only one observation. The gene calls are TRBV29-1 and TRBJ2-2; D remains unclear. Germline-derived CDR1 and CDR2 are SQVTM and ANQGSEA. The V and J ends lost 5 bases and 5 bases respectively, with 12 bases between them. This CDR3 contains 13 residues. The CDR3 loop is CSVLWAQTGELFF. The CDR3 coding sequence is TGCAGCGTTCTATGGGCGCAGACCGGGGAGCTGTTTTTT.

This chain links TRBV27 with TRBJ1-5; the match to TRBD1 covers 8 bases. Germline CDR1 and CDR2: MNHEY and SMNVEV (reference sequence). The CDR3 runs 14 residues. V trimming: 6 bases; J trimming: 6 bases; junction bases outside the gene matches: 7. The CDR3 loop is CASRPQGAFQPQHF. The CDR3 DNA follows: TGTGCCAGCAGACCCCAGGGGGCCTTTCAGCCCCAGCATTTT.

The chain employs TRBV27 and TRBJ1-6; 7 bases map to TRBD1. From germline, CDR1 is MNHEY and CDR2 SMNVEV (reference sequence). The trim removed 6 bases at V and 0 bases at J, leaving 8 bases unmatched. The CDR3 is 17 residues long. DNA of the CDR3: TGTGCCAGCAGCCACTTTGACAGGGCCTCCTATAATTCACCCCTCCACTTT. This codes for CASSHFDRASYNSPLHF.

The chain links TRBV28 to TRBJ1-3; D is perhaps TRBD1 (5 bases). CDR3 length: 14 residues. Germline loops: CDR1 MDHEN, CDR2 SYDVKM. V shed 6 bases and J shed 2 bases, with 11 bases lying between them. CDR3 nucleotide sequence: TGTGCCAGCAGCTCCCCGGACACTGGAAACACCATATATTTT. It specifies CASSSPDTGNTIYF.

This rearrangement joins TRBV6-5 to TRBJ1-1; tentative D call: TRBD1 (5 bases). The CDR3 has 13 residues. Germline V CDR1 and CDR2: MNHEY, SVGAGI. Deletions cut 7 bases from V and 3 bases from J, with 12 bases between. The CDR3 DNA follows: TGTGCCAGCAATATCGGGGGAGACACTGAAGCTTTCTTT. This sequence encodes CASNIGGDTEAFF.

The genes are TRBV5-6 and TRBJ1-4; D unresolved. V was clipped by 4 bases and J by 6 bases, with 7 bases between them. This CDR3 contains 12 residues. Germline V gives CDR1 SGHDT, CDR2 YYEEEE. CDR3 sequence: CASSPGDEKLFF. The CDR3 nucleotides are TGTGCCAGCAGCCCCGGGGATGAAAAACTGTTTTTT.

Only one count was recorded for this clone. This chain joins TRBV5-6 and TRBJ1-1; 10 bases match TRBD1. The CDR3 extends over 14 amino acids. V trimming: 3 bases; J trimming: 6 bases; junction bases outside the gene matches: 5. In germline, CDR1 is SGHDT, CDR2 YYEEEE. CDR3 coding DNA: TGTGCCAGCAGCTGGGACAGGGGAATCGCTGAAGCTTTCTTT. It yields the protein CASSWDRGIAEAFF.

This sequence joins TRBV13 and TRBJ2-3, with D possibly matching TRBD2 (6 bases). The CDR3 has 12 amino acids. V dropped 7 bases and J dropped 6 bases, with 11 bases sitting between them. Germline V gene sequence: CDR1 PRHDT, CDR2 FYEKMQ (reference sequence). This chain's CDR3 is CASIGGADTQYF. The CDR3 DNA follows: TGTGCCAGCATCGGGGGTGCCGATACGCAGTATTTT.

The chain has TRBV27 and TRBJ2-3, with TRBD2 identical over 7 bases. Germline CDR1 reads MNHEY; CDR2 reads SMNVEV (reference sequence). The CDR3 totals 15 residues. V lost 7 bases to trimming and J lost 3 bases; unmatched junction nucleotides: 10. Here the CDR3 reads CASTTEGGRTDTQYF. The CDR3 DNA follows: TGTGCCAGCACCACCGAGGGAGGGAGAACAGATACGCAGTATTTT.

This clone occurred a few times. The rearrangement joins TRBV6-5 to TRBJ2-7, with 12 bases lining up with TRBD2. V gave up 7 bases and J gave up 3 bases; unmatched junction bases: 4. CDR1 is MNHEY, CDR2 SVGAGI, per germline. The CDR3 covers 14 residues. The CDR3 region has the DNA TGTGCCAGCACCTTACTAGCGGGAGGCTACGAGCAGTACTTC. This codes for CASTLLAGGYEQYF.

This clone has just one count. The chain recombines TRBV4-3 with TRBJ2-2, with 13 bases that match TRBD2. V dropped 4 bases and J dropped 7; count of bases not matched to a gene: 3. Germline assignment: CDR1 LGHNA and CDR2 YSLEER. The CDR3 consists of 15 residues. In nucleotides, the CDR3 is TGCGCCAGCAGCCGACTAGCGGGAGGAATCGGGGAGCTGTTTTTT. Its protein product is CASSRLAGGIGELFF.

The chain carries TRBV12-5 and TRBJ2-2; D is unclear. This CDR3 has 11 amino acids. V was shortened by 8 bases and J by 4 bases, with 5 bases between the two germline ends. The V gene's germline CDR1 is LGHNT and CDR2 FRNRAP. CDR3 sequence (DNA): TGTGCTAGTTCGGGCACCGGGGAGCTGTTTTTT. Its translation: CASSGTGELFF.

The V and J genes are TRBV20-1 and TRBJ2-2, with unresolved D. Germline CDR1 reads DFQATT; CDR2 reads SNEGSKA (reference sequence). V lost 5 bases to trimming and J lost 5 bases, with 6 bases between them. The CDR3 runs 11 residues. CDR3 amino acids: CSADNTGELFF. Written as DNA, the CDR3 is TGCAGTGCTGATAATACCGGGGAGCTGTTTTTT.

V usage is TRBV29-1 and J usage is TRBJ2-7; the D gene is possibly TRBD1 (7 bases). This CDR3 comprises 16 residues. Germline loops: CDR1 SQVTM, CDR2 ANQGSEA. Trimming left V 1 base short and J 0 bases short, with 16 bases between. In DNA form, the CDR3 reads TGCAGCGTTGAAGCACCTGGACAGGACTACTCCTACGAGCAGTACTTC. Its protein product is CSVEAPGQDYSYEQYF.

V is TRBV28 and J is TRBJ2-3; TRBD2 matches at 12 bases. The CDR3 is 17 amino acids. From germline, CDR1 is MDHEN and CDR2 SYDVKM. V dropped 9 bases and J dropped 4; count of bases not matched to a gene: 14. CDR3 protein: CASTSWTSGALADTQYF. Here the CDR3 DNA reads TGTGCCAGTACTAGTTGGACTAGCGGGGCCTTGGCAGATACGCAGTATTTT.

The chain has TRBV7-8 and TRBJ1-1, with D unclear. CDR3 size: 12 residues. V gave up 2 bases and J gave up 8 bases, with 9 bases separating them. In germline, CDR1 is SGHVS, CDR2 FQNEAQ. This chain's CDR3 is CASSLIGPEAFF. Written as DNA, the CDR3 is TGTGCCAGCAGCTTAATAGGACCCGAAGCTTTCTTT.